This TCR beta chain emerged from a study of Graves' ophthalmopathy and Graves' hyperthyroidism. Recruitment covered hyperthyroidism patients aged 18 to 65 whose new diagnosis was of under 2 months' duration. No donor had other autoimmune disease, uncontrolled infection, pregnancy or lactation. Clinicians made diagnoses from clinical symptoms, serum thyroxine, TRAb, thyroid ultrasound and orbital computed tomography. This CDR3 has 16 residues. Germline CDR1 is KGHDR and CDR2 is SFDVKD. Germline trimming cut 0 bases from V and 0 bases from J; bases unmatched to any gene: 3. Investigators amplified TCR beta CDR3 regions from RNA transcripts. First-round RT-PCR employed HTBI primers, with a second-round multiplex PCR after it. TCRdb fed the multiplex PCR reads into MiXCR, producing one record per CDR3 protein. The sample comprises 350,000 to 400,000 distinct CDR3 sequences, roughly 15% of which are singletons, and approximately 7% rests with the top ten.

Ten or more counts support this clonotype. Material: peripheral blood. The receptor was derived from a woman aged 18-29 years with stable Graves' hyperthyroidism. The V gene is TRBV24-1, the J gene TRBJ1-1, with 7 bases identical to TRBD1. The CDR3 sequence: CATSDLRGRMNTEAFF. In DNA form, the CDR3 reads TGTGCCACCAGTGATTTGAGGGGGCGGATGAACACTGAAGCTTTCTTT.